The 13 T cell receptor beta chains in this list originate from one sample, sequenced in a study of sequential checkpoint blockade in melanoma. Treatment meaning: randomized to nivolumab then ipilimumab (arm A) or the reverse (arm B). Sequencing used immunoSEQ multiplex PCR; TCRdb keeps in-frame clones, though not all of them. The sample holds thousands of clones, around 50% seen once. The sequencing here drew on CD8+ T cells sorted from blood (inferred from file names), taken from a patient given nivolumab and ipilimumab in sequence. The origin of the receptors is a human donor with melanoma.

Within the sample, this clone is medium-sized. This chain connects TRBV6-5 to TRBJ1-2, with 7 nucleotides matching TRBD1. The CDR3 spans 13 residues. V lost 0 bases, J lost 5 bases, and 0 bases stayed unmatched. Germline V CDR1 and CDR2: MNHEY, SVGAGI. The CDR3 reads CASSYSTGYGYTF. CDR3 coding DNA: TGTGCCAGCAGTTACTCGACAGGGTATGGCTACACCTTC.

This clone was counted between two and nine times. V and J are TRBV7-8 and TRBJ1-5; tentatively, D is TRBD1 (6 bases). CDR1 SGHVS and CDR2 FQNEAQ come from the germline V gene. The V end was cut by 5 bases, the J end by 7 bases, with 21 bases between. The CDR3 has 16 amino acids. The CDR3 DNA follows: TGTGCCAGCAGCGGCATTACCGGGACAAAGGAACAGCCCCAGCATTTT. Protein sequence: CASSGITGTKEQPQHF.

The V and J genes are TRBV11-2 and TRBJ2-7, with 9 bases lining up with TRBD1. The CDR3 sequence is 14 residues long. Germline V gene data show CDR1 as SGHAT and CDR2 as FQNNGV. V dropped 1 base and J dropped 6; count of bases not matched to a gene: 4. CDR3 amino acids: CASSLGGTGTEQYF. The CDR3 nucleotides read TGTGCCAGCAGCTTAGGCGGGACAGGGACCGAGCAGTACTTC.

This clone was counted only a few times. The chain recombines TRBV7-9 with TRBJ1-2; tentative D call: TRBD1 (5 bases). Deletions cut 5 bases from V and 6 bases from J, with 22 bases between. This CDR3 comprises 16 residues. Germline-derived CDR1 and CDR2 are SEHNR and FQNEAQ (reference sequence). The CDR3: CASSPPPQGLENGYTF. The CDR3 coding sequence is TGTGCCAGCAGCCCTCCTCCCCAGGGATTAGAGAATGGCTACACCTTC.

The CDR3 sequence is CASTEGETYNEQFF. The DNA for the CDR3 is TGTGCCAGCACCGAAGGGGAAACCTACAATGAGCAGTTCTTC. This chain joins TRBV6-1 and TRBJ2-1; a weak D match, TRBD1 (5 bases). Trimming shortened V by 7 bases and J by 2 bases, and 12 bases separated the two germline ends. Germline CDR1 and CDR2: MNHNS and SASEGT. CDR3 length: 14 residues.

V gene TRBV4-1 combines with J gene TRBJ2-7; D remains ambiguous. The CDR3 runs to 15 residues. With 4 bases removed from V and 0 bases from J, the gap between germline ends came to 13 bases. Germline loops: CDR1 MGHRA, CDR2 YSYEKL. The DNA of the CDR3 is TGCGCCAGCAGCCCGCCGGGTTCCAACTCCTACGAGCAGTACTTC. Its protein is CASSPPGSNSYEQYF.

There are a few counts of this clone. The rearrangement uses TRBV23-1 and TRBJ1-3; D is unresolved. TRBV23-1 falls under the ORF class, with uncertain function. V was clipped by 0 bases and J by 0 bases, with 9 bases between them. The CDR3 sequence is 16 residues long. The CDR3 DNA reads as TGCGCCAGCAGTCAATCCGGAGAGAACTCTGGAAACACCATATATTTT. Encoded protein: CASSQSGENSGNTIYF.

This chain connects TRBV5-6 to TRBJ1-2, with 12 nucleotides matching TRBD1. With 3 bases clipped from V and 6 bases from J, the junction kept 3 bases outside the gene matches. Germline V gene lookup returns CDR1 SGHDT and CDR2 YYEEEE. The CDR3 is made up of 14 amino acids. CDR3 bases: TGTGCCAGCAGCTACGGGACAGGGGGCAATGGCTACACCTTC. Amino acids: CASSYGTGGNGYTF. Drawing the rest from reference TRBV5-6 and TRBJ1-2, the complete variable domain is DAGVTQSPTHLIKTRGQQVTLRCSPKSGHDTVSWYQQALGQGPQFIFQYYEEEERQRGNFPDRFSGHQFPNYSSELNVNALLLGDSALYLCASSYGTGGNGYTFGSGTRLTVV.

This clone is categorized as medium-sized. V and J are TRBV7-9 and TRBJ2-7, with D possibly TRBD1 on 6 matching bases. V lost 4 bases, J lost 0 bases, and 10 bases lay in between. Per germline, CDR1 SEHNR and CDR2 FQNEAQ (reference sequence). This CDR3 is 14 amino acids long. The DNA of the CDR3 is TGTGCCAGCAGCTACACAGGGAGCTCCTACGAGCAGTACTTC. It translates to CASSYTGSSYEQYF.

The chain is built from TRBV2 and TRBJ2-7; perhaps TRBD2 as D (5 bases). The CDR3 is 18 residues long. CDR1 and CDR2 (germline): SNHLY, FYNNEI. Between the trimmed V and J ends, which lost 4 bases and 0 bases, there was a span of 22 bases. This CDR3 is CASSVLLFEGYNSYEQYF. Here the CDR3 DNA reads TGTGCCAGCAGTGTGTTATTGTTCGAGGGCTACAACTCCTACGAGCAGTACTTC.

The chain couples TRBV4-2 to TRBJ2-7; TRBD2 matches at 10 bases. After removal of 8 bases from V and 2 bases from J, the junction contained 3 bases not matched to a gene. Germline V gene sequence: CDR1 LGHNA, CDR2 YNFKEQ. This CDR3 has 13 amino acids. As DNA, the CDR3 is TGTGCCAGCGCGGGGACTAGCGCCTACGAGCAGTACTTC. Its protein is CASAGTSAYEQYF.

The chain carries TRBV19 and TRBJ1-5; D is possibly TRBD1 (5 bases). Trimming shortened V by 5 bases and J by 5 bases, and 16 bases separated the two germline ends. The CDR3 totals 15 residues. Germline CDR1 LNHDA, CDR2 SQIVND (reference sequence). CDR3 DNA: TGTGCCAGTAGTCCCCCAGACAGTTCCTATCAGCCCCAGCATTTT. This encodes CASSPPDSSYQPQHF.

This clone showed up just a few times. V is TRBV9 and J is TRBJ1-2, with D possibly matching TRBD1 (5 bases). The V gene lost 3 bases and the J gene lost 7 bases, with 13 bases spanning the gap. CDR1 and CDR2 (germline): SGDLS, YYNGEE. This CDR3 comprises 13 residues. CDR3 DNA sequence: TGTGCCAGCAGCGCGTCCTTGGGGGGTGGCTACACCTTC. Translation gives CASSASLGGGYTF.